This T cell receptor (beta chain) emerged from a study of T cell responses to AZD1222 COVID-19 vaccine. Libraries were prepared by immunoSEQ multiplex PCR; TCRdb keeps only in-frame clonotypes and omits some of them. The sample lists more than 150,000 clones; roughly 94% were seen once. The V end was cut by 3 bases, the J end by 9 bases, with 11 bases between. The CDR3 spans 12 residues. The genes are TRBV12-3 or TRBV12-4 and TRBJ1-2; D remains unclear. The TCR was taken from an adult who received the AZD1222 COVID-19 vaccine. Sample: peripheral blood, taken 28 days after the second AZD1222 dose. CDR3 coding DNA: TGTGCCAGCAGTTTTGAGTATGGTAGCTACACCTTC. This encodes CASSFEYGSYTF.